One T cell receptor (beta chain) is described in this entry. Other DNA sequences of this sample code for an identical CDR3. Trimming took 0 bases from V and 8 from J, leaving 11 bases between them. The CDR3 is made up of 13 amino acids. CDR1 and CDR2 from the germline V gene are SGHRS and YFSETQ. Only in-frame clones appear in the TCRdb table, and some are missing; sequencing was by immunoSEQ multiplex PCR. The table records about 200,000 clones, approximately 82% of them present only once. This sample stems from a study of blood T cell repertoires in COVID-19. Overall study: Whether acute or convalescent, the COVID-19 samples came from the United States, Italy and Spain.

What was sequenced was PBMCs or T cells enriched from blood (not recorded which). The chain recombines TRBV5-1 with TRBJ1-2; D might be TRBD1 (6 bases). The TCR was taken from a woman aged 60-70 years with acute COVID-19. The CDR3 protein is CASSLAAGEGYTF. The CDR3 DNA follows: TGCGCCAGCAGCTTGGCTGCAGGGGAAGGCTACACCTTC.